Detailed here is one TCR beta chain. The antigen is unknown. The data are from a study of identical twins. The length of the CDR3 is 14 residues. Germline values: CDR1 SGHVS, CDR2 FNYEAQ. V was clipped by 5 bases and J by 5 bases, with 12 bases between them. Template switching (which added a universal primer site) was used, and cDNA carried unique molecular identifiers. TCRdb ran MiXCR on the 5' RACE reads and lists one entry per CDR3 protein. The sample contains around 250,000 distinct CDR3 sequences, about an eighth of which appear only once. The study's findings and limits: Models came in too low on out-of-frame TCR alpha sharing in monozygotic twins. Beta out-of-frame sequences showed weaker excess sharing between twins.

The data were also submitted as part of a second study, on yellow fever vaccine responses in identical twins.

The chain employs TRBV7-6 and TRBJ1-4; tentative D call: TRBD1 (5 bases). What was sequenced was memory (CD45RO+) T cells sorted from blood. This clonotype was obtained from a woman aged 18 to 35 in good health. The CDR3 DNA reads as TGTGCCAGCAGCACGGGACCCGGGAATGAAAAACTGTTTTTT. As protein: CASSTGPGNEKLFF.